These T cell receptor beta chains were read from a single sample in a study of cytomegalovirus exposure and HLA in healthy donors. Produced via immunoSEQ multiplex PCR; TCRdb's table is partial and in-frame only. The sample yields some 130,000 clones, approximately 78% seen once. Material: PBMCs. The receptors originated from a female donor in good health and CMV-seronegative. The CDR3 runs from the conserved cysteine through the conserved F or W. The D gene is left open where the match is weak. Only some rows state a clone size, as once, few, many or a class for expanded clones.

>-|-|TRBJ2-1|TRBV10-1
TGCGCCAGCAGTGAGTCGGGTTGGAGGCAGGGGTCCTACAATGAGCAGTTCTTC
CASSESGWRQGSYNEQFF
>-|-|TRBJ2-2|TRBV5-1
TGCGCCAGCAGCTCCGGACAGTTGGCGGGCACCGGGGAGCTGTTTTTT
CASSSGQLAGTGELFF
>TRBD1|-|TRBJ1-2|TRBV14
TGTGCCAGCAGCTGGGACAGGGACCGACTCACCTTC
CASSWDRDRLTF
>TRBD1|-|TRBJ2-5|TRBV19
TGTGCCAGTAGTATAGGAGGACAGGCCGGCCAAGAGACCCAGTACTTC
CASSIGGQAGQETQYF
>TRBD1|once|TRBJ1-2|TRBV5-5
TGTGCCAGCAGCTCTACAGGGGGAGTAAGCTATGGCTACACCTTC
CASSSTGGVSYGYTF
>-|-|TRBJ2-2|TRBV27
TGTGCCAGCTCCCGGGGTTTCCTCGGAGGGGAGCTGTTTTTT
CASSRGFLGGELFF
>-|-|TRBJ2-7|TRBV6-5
TGTGCCAGCAGTTACTCGGGACTCGCCCCCTACGAGCAGTACTTC
CASSYSGLAPYEQYF
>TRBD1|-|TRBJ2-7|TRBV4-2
TGTGCCAGCAGCCCTTCCTGGGGGACAGGGGGCTACGAGCAGTACTTC
CASSPSWGTGGYEQYF
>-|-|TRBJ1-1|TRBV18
TGTGCCAGCTCACCAGCGGGGGCAAGGACTGAAGCTTTCTTT
CASSPAGARTEAFF
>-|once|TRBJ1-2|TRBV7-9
TGTGCCAGCAGCTTAGCTACGCAGGGTTTGCATGGCTACACCTTC
CASSLATQGLHGYTF
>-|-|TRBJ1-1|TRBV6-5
TGTGCCAGCAGAAGGACACTTACGATGAACACTGAAGCTTTCTTT
CASRRTLTMNTEAFF
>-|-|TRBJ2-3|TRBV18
TGTGCCAGCTCACCGGGTGGGAGTCGCACAGATACGCAGTATTTT
CASSPGGSRTDTQYF
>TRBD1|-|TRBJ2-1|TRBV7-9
TGTGCCAGCGTGGAGGACAGGAATTACAATGAGCAGTTCTTC
CASVEDRNYNEQFF
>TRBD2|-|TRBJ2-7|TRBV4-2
TGTGCCAGCAGCCGGACCACTTTAGGGACTAGCGGGATATCCTACGAGCAGTACTTC
CASSRTTLGTSGISYEQYF
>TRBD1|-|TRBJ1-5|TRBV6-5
TGTGCCAGCAGGGGACAGGGTAAGAGTCAGCCCCAGCATTTT
CASRGQGKSQPQHF
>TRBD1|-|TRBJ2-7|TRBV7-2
TGTGCCAGCAGCTTACAAGGGACAGGACCCTACGAGCAGTACTTC
CASSLQGTGPYEQYF
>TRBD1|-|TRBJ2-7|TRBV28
TGTGCCAGCAGTTTTACCGGGACAGCCTACGAGCAGTACTTC
CASSFTGTAYEQYF
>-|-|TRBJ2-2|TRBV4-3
TGCGCCAGCAGCCCTCAAAAGGCTAGCCACACCGGGGAGCTGTTTTTT
CASSPQKASHTGELFF
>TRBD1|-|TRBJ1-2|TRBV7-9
TGTGCCAGCAGCCAGGGACAGGTTGGCTCACTTTATGGCTACACCTTC
CASSQGQVGSLYGYTF
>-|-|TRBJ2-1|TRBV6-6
TGTGCCAGCAGGATAACTAGCCAGACGTACAATGAGCAGTTCTTC
CASRITSQTYNEQFF
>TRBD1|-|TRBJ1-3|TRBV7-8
TGTGCCAGCAGCCCAGGGACAGGGACTGGAAACACCATATATTTT
CASSPGTGTGNTIYF
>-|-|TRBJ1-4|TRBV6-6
TGTGCCAGCAGTTCTGCTGGCACGCACCCAGGTGAAAAACTGTTTTTT
CASSSAGTHPGEKLFF
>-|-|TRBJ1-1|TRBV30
TGTGCCTGGAGACGGGGGGCGCTGAACACTGAAGCTTTCTTT
CAWRRGALNTEAFF
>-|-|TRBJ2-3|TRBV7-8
TGTGCCAGCAGACCAGGGAGGGGACAGGTCACAGATACGCAGTATTTT
CASRPGRGQVTDTQYF
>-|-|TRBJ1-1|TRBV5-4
TGTGCCAGCAGCTTAGGTGGGCCGACTAATATGAACACTGAAGCTTTCTTT
CASSLGGPTNMNTEAFF
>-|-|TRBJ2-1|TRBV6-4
TGTGCCAGCAGTGAATTAGCGGCGAGCTCCTACAATGAGCAGTTCTTC
CASSELAASSYNEQFF
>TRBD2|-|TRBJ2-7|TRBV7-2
TGTGCCAGCAGCCCAGGGACTACTCACTCCTACGAGCAGTACTTC
CASSPGTTHSYEQYF
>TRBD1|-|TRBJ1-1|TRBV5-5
TGTGCCAGCACCCAACCGGACAGGCTGAACACTGAAGCTTTCTTT
CASTQPDRLNTEAFF
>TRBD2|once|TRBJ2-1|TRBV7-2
TGTGCCAGCAGCGGGACTAGCGGGAACGACAATGAGCAGTTCTTC
CASSGTSGNDNEQFF
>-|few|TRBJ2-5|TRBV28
TGTGCCAGCAGTTTGCGACAAGAGACCCAGTACTTC
CASSLRQETQYF
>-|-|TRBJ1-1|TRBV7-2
TGTGCCAGCAGCTTGGGACACCAGAACACTGAAGCTTTCTTT
CASSLGHQNTEAFF
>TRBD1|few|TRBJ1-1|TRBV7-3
TGTGCCAGCAGCCCTGGCCCGGGACAGGGAGGCGTTGGCACTGAAGCTTTCTTT
CASSPGPGQGGVGTEAFF
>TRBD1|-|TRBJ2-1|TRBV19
TGTGCCAGTAGTATAGGAGGGGGCGACTACAATGAGCAGTTCTTC
CASSIGGGDYNEQFF
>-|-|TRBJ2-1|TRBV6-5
TGTGCCAGCAGCCCTCAGATCGGGGGAGAGAATGAGCAGTTCTTC
CASSPQIGGENEQFF
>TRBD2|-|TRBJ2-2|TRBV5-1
TGCGCCAGCAGCTTGCAACTAGCGCACACCGGGGAGCTGTTTTTT
CASSLQLAHTGELFF
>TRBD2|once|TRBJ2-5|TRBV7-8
TGTGCCAGCAGCTTTGGACTAGCGGGGCTCCCGAGGGTAGAGACCCAGTACTTC
CASSFGLAGLPRVETQYF
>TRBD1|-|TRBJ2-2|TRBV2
TGTGCCAGCAGTGTTTTTGGACAGGGTAACACCGGGGAGCTGTTTTTT
CASSVFGQGNTGELFF
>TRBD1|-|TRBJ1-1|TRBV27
TGTGCCAGCACTACCGCGGACAGGGGGTTTAACACTGAAGCTTTCTTT
CASTTADRGFNTEAFF
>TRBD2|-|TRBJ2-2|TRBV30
TGTGCCTGGAGCCTACTCCGGACTAGCGGGATGGGGACCGGGGAGCTGTTTTTT
CAWSLLRTSGMGTGELFF
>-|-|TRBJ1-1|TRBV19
TGTGCCAGTAGTACCAACGGGGACACTGAAGCTTTCTTT
CASSTNGDTEAFF
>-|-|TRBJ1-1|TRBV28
TGTGCCAGCAGCATCAGACAGAGGAACACTGAAGCTTTCTTT
CASSIRQRNTEAFF
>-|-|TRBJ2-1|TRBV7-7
TGTGCTAGCAGCGCCGGGATCCTTCACAATGAGCAGTTCTTC
CASSAGILHNEQFF
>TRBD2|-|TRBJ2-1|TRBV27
TGTGCCAGCAGTCCGCGAACCCTAGCGGGAGGGTACAATGAGCAGTTCTTC
CASSPRTLAGGYNEQFF
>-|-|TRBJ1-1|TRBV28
TGTGCCAGCAGTTTAGGGGCAGGGTCGGGCACTGAAGCTTTCTTT
CASSLGAGSGTEAFF
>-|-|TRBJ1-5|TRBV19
TGTGCCAGTAGTGGGAACAGGGATCAGCCCCAGCATTTT
CASSGNRDQPQHF
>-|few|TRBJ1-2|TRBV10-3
TGTGCCATCAGTGAGTCGACTGGGGGGATGGGCTACACCTTC
CAISESTGGMGYTF
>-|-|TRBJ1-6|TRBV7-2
TGTGCCAGCAGCTTGAGACAAAATTCACCCCTCCACTTT
CASSLRQNSPLHF
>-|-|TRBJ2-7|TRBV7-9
TGTGCCAGCAGTCCCGGGTCCGGCTACGAGCAGTACTTC
CASSPGSGYEQYF
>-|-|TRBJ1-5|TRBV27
TGTGCCAGCAGCCCAGGGCTTTATAGCAATCAGCCCCAGCATTTT
CASSPGLYSNQPQHF
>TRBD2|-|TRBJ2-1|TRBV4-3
TGCGCCAGCAGCCAAGATGTCGGTGACGGGAGGGCCGGGAATGAGCAGTTCTTC
CASSQDVGDGRAGNEQFF
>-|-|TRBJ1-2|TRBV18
TGTGCCAGCTCACCACCGGGCAGGGGCTATGGCTACACCTTC
CASSPPGRGYGYTF